Listed here are 27 T cell receptor beta chains from one sample, sequenced in a study of shared clonotypes between healthy human individuals (dated by TCRdb to 2018 to 2020). The library was built by means of the immunoSEQ multiplex PCR assay. The table was pulled from immuneACCESS by TCRdb, which kept in-frame rearrangements only. Such tables lose some clones; where checked, under half of the loss comes from unresolved V genes, and the rest has no known cause. This sample gives about 600,000 clones in total; 95% to 96% of them show up just once. 0.1% to 0.11% of the sample is taken by the ten largest. For the CD8 naive samples, CD45RO-negative cells were positively selected for CCR7, yielding a CD45RA+CCR7+ population from which TemRA cells were excluded. Input material: naive CD8+ T cells sorted from blood. In light of the paper, this sample's cell subset or site label describes: CD45RA+CCR7+. All receptors come from a woman aged 30 to 39 in good health.

J is TRBJ1-2 and V is TRBV28; D gene unclear. Germline V gene data show CDR1 as MDHEN and CDR2 as SYDVKM. CDR3 size: 15 residues. V lost 9 bases, J lost 6 bases, and 23 bases lay in between. The CDR3 DNA sequence: TGTGCCAGTAGAAATTCAGCGACTAAATGGGATGGCTACACCTTC. Amino acid sequence: CASRNSATKWDGYTF.

This clone appeared a single time. The chain combines TRBV6-1 with TRBJ1-1, with 7 bases lining up with TRBD1. The V gene's germline CDR1 is MNHNS and CDR2 SASEGT. The length of the CDR3 is 16 residues. V shed 1 base, J shed 5 bases, and the junction held 10 bases outside the gene matches. Here the CDR3 reads CASSEEVYRGPTEAFF. CDR3 bases: TGTGCCAGCAGTGAAGAGGTATACAGGGGTCCGACTGAAGCTTTCTTT.

The V call is TRBV19, the J call TRBJ1-1; possible D gene TRBD1, 6 bases. V gave up 5 bases and J gave up 1 base, with 11 bases separating them. Germline V gives CDR1 LNHDA, CDR2 SQIVND (reference sequence). The CDR3 is 14 amino acids. CDR3 nucleotide sequence: TGTGCCAGTAGTTGGACAGCGACGAACACTGAAGCTTTCTTT. Its translation is CASSWTATNTEAFF.

The rearrangement links TRBV7-8 to TRBJ2-1; 12 bases map to TRBD2. After removal of 2 bases from V and 9 bases from J, the junction contained 11 bases not matched to a gene. From germline, CDR1 is SGHVS and CDR2 FQNEAQ. The CDR3 is 17 residues long. The DNA of the CDR3 is TGTGCCAGCAGCTTATGGGCTAGCGGGAGGGCACCGTCTGAGCAGTTCTTC. Its translation: CASSLWASGRAPSEQFF.

This chain joins TRBV7-2 and TRBJ2-3; D possibly uses TRBD1 or TRBD2 (6 bases each). Trimming left V 5 bases short and J 2 bases short, with 14 bases between. CDR1 is SGHTA and CDR2 is FQGNSA in the germline V gene. The CDR3 loop spans 15 amino acids. The chain's CDR3 is CASSRRGLITDTQYF. In DNA, the CDR3 is TGTGCCAGCAGCCGACGGGGGCTAATCACAGATACGCAGTATTTT.

To note about this clone: The same CDR3 is also encoded by other DNA sequences in this sample. The chain has TRBV27 and TRBJ2-7; 11 bases line up with TRBD1. CDR1 and CDR2 from the germline V gene are MNHEY and SMNVEV (reference sequence). The ends lost 6 bases at V and 3 bases at J; junction bases unmatched: 4. CDR3 length: 14 residues. The CDR3 DNA reads as TGTGCCAGCAGCGCCGGGACAGGGGGCTACGAGCAGTACTTC. It translates to CASSAGTGGYEQYF.

The gene calls are TRBV4-1 and TRBJ2-5; D may be TRBD2 (6 bases). Germline CDR1 is MGHRA and CDR2 is YSYEKL. V lost 4 bases, J lost 1 base, and 16 bases lay in between. This CDR3 region has 16 residues. The CDR3 reads CASSRGEARPQETQYF. The DNA of the CDR3 is TGCGCCAGCAGCCGAGGGGAGGCTCGTCCCCAAGAGACCCAGTACTTC.

CDR3 sequence: CASSPLPVSNEQFF. As DNA, the CDR3 is TGTGCCAGCAGCCCCTTGCCGGTTTCCAATGAGCAGTTCTTC. The chain uses TRBV27 and TRBJ2-1; the D is unclear. V lost 6 bases and J lost 6, with 15 bases in between. Germline V gene data show CDR1 as MNHEY and CDR2 as SMNVEV (reference sequence). The CDR3 covers 14 residues.

The chain recombines TRBV4-1 with TRBJ2-7; TRBD1 might be the D (5 bases). V was clipped by 1 base and J by 1 base, with 11 bases between them. Per germline, CDR1 MGHRA and CDR2 YSYEKL. CDR3 size: 15 residues. CDR3 region: CASSQGQQVSYEQYF. Here the CDR3 DNA reads TGCGCCAGCAGCCAAGGGCAACAGGTTTCCTACGAGCAGTACTTC.

The rearrangement joins TRBV13 to TRBJ2-5, with 9 positions matching TRBD1. Germline loops: CDR1 PRHDT, CDR2 FYEKMQ (reference sequence). The CDR3 loop spans 16 amino acids. The J segment lost 2 bases and the V segment lost 2 bases, leaving 6 bases of the junction unmatched. CDR3 amino acids: CASSLPGTGHQETQYF. Written as DNA, the CDR3 is TGTGCCAGCAGCTTACCCGGGACAGGGCATCAAGAGACCCAGTACTTC.

V is TRBV7-9 and J is TRBJ2-7; D remains ambiguous. This CDR3 has 12 amino acids. V lost 7 bases, J lost 3 bases, and 10 bases lay in between. Germline CDR1 and CDR2: SEHNR and FQNEAQ (reference sequence). The DNA for the CDR3 is TGTGCCAGCAAAGGCGGTGGCTACGAGCAGTACTTC. Translating it yields CASKGGGYEQYF. Together with reference TRBV7-9 and TRBJ2-7, the CDR3 gives the full variable domain: DTGVSQNPRHKITKRGQNVTFRCDPISEHNRLYWYRQTLGQGPEFLTYFQNEAQLEKSRLLSDRFSAERPKGSFSTLEIQRTEQGDSAMYLCASKGGGYEQYFGPGTRLTVT.

The chain has TRBV21-1 and TRBJ1-2; the table assigns TRBD1, which was not confirmed against the DNA. TRBV21-1 represents a pseudogene. The CDR3 contains 16 residues. CDR3: CASSKGQGLRSGGYTF. The CDR3 DNA is TGTGCCAGCAGCAAAGGACAGGGACTTCGGTCGGGAGGCTACACCTTC.

V gene TRBV6-1 combines with J gene TRBJ2-7, with D perhaps matching TRBD2 (6 bases). The germline gives CDR1 MNHNS, CDR2 SASEGT. The CDR3 is made up of 16 amino acids. V was shortened by 1 base and J by 2 bases, with 15 bases between the two germline ends. The DNA for the CDR3 is TGTGCCAGCAGTGAAGGAGTTTTGGGCGGGACCTACGAGCAGTACTTC. Protein product: CASSEGVLGGTYEQYF.

V usage is TRBV11-2 and J usage is TRBJ2-1; 7 bases are shared with TRBD1. Germline trimming cut 1 base from V and 4 bases from J; bases unmatched to any gene: 7. CDR3 size: 16 residues. The germline CDR1 and CDR2 sequences are SGHAT and FQNNGV. DNA of the CDR3: TGTGCCAGCAGCTTAGGCTCCGGGACAGATTACAATGAGCAGTTCTTC. Its translation: CASSLGSGTDYNEQFF.

The CDR3 reads CATSRVIAGTHSYEQYF. In DNA, the CDR3 is TGTGCCACCAGCAGAGTAATAGCGGGAACGCATTCCTACGAGCAGTACTTC. This rearrangement joins TRBV15 to TRBJ2-7; 8 bases align to TRBD2. The CDR3 is made up of 17 amino acids. V lost 1 base, J lost 1 base, and 9 bases stayed unmatched. Germline CDR1 reads LNHNV; CDR2 reads YYDKDF (reference sequence).

V usage is TRBV7-8 and J usage is TRBJ2-7; D perhaps matches TRBD1 (6 bases). Between the trimmed V and J ends, which lost 2 bases and 2 bases, there was a span of 13 bases. Per germline, CDR1 SGHVS and CDR2 FQNEAQ. This CDR3 contains 15 residues. DNA of the CDR3: TGTGCCAGCAGCTTATCAGGGGTGACCACCTACGAGCAGTACTTC. Residues: CASSLSGVTTYEQYF.

The V and J genes are TRBV15 and TRBJ2-3; TRBD2 aligns across 9 bases. V shed 0 bases and J 4 bases; nucleotides not matched to a gene: 11. The CDR3 has 18 residues. The germline CDR1 and CDR2 sequences are LNHNV and YYDKDF (reference sequence). This CDR3 reads CATSREELSGSLADTQYF. The CDR3 coding sequence is TGTGCCACCAGCAGAGAAGAGCTTAGCGGGAGTCTCGCAGATACGCAGTATTTT.

CDR3 bases: TGTGCCAGCAGTCCGACAGGGCAAAATCAGCCCCAGCATTTT. It is translated as CASSPTGQNQPQHF. The rearrangement uses TRBV6-1 and TRBJ1-5; 7 bases match TRBD1. This CDR3 comprises 14 residues. Per the germline V gene, CDR1 is MNHNS and CDR2 is SASEGT. V was pared by 5 bases and J by 4 bases, with 5 bases of the junction left unmatched.

The V call is TRBV4-1, the J call TRBJ1-2; D not certain. This CDR3 contains 14 residues. In germline, CDR1 is MGHRA, CDR2 YSYEKL. Trimming removed 0 bases from V and 4 bases from J, with 9 bases in between. The CDR3: CASSQDRSFYGYTF. In DNA, the CDR3 is TGCGCCAGCAGCCAAGACAGGTCTTTCTATGGCTACACCTTC.

The chain carries TRBV2 and TRBJ2-7; D uncertain. The CDR3 consists of 13 residues. The V and J ends lost 6 bases and 3 bases respectively, with 12 bases between them. Germline CDR1 is SNHLY and CDR2 is FYNNEI. CDR3 DNA: TGTGCCAGCAGGAGCCAGGTGGTCTACGAGCAGTACTTC. It translates to CASRSQVVYEQYF. The full variable domain, completed using reference TRBV2 and TRBJ2-7, is EPEVTQTPSHQVTQMGQEVILRCVPISNHLYFYWYRQILGQKVEFLVSFYNNEISEKSEIFDDQFSVERPDGSNFTLKIRSTKLEDSAMYFCASRSQVVYEQYFGPGTRLTVT.

The chain carries TRBV29-1 and TRBJ2-1; 9 bases are shared with TRBD1. Germline V gene sequence: CDR1 SQVTM, CDR2 ANQGSEA. The V and J ends lost 6 bases and 7 bases, in that order; junction bases with no gene match: 10. The CDR3 covers 14 residues. CDR3 sequence: CSVQAGTGTNEQFF. The CDR3 DNA reads TGCAGCGTGCAAGCCGGGACAGGGACAAATGAGCAGTTCTTC.

The rearrangement joins TRBV7-6 to TRBJ2-2; no reliable D call. The CDR3 spans 17 residues. From germline, CDR1 is SGHVS and CDR2 FNYEAQ. V lost 5 bases to trimming and J lost 6 bases, with 22 bases between them. In nucleotides, the CDR3 is TGTGCCAGCAGCACGCGGTACAAAAGAGGAAAGTCCGGGGAGCTGTTTTTT. Translating it yields CASSTRYKRGKSGELFF.

This clone came up once. The chain uses TRBV27 and TRBJ1-3, with D tentatively TRBD1 (5 bases). Germline V gives CDR1 MNHEY, CDR2 SMNVEV (reference sequence). The CDR3 covers 15 residues. V shed 3 bases and J shed 1 base, with 10 bases lying between them. The CDR3 region is CASSLEAGSGNTIYF. The CDR3 DNA reads TGTGCCAGCAGTTTGGAGGCAGGGTCTGGAAACACCATATATTTT.

V usage is TRBV13 and J usage is TRBJ2-1; TRBD2 matches at 11 bases. This CDR3 has 19 residues. Trimming cost V 0 bases and J 4 bases; bases outside gene matches: 11. CDR1 PRHDT and CDR2 FYEKMQ come from the germline V gene (reference sequence). The DNA of the CDR3 is TGTGCCAGCAGCTTAGGTGGGACTTTAGCGGGAGGGCCTTACAATGAGCAGTTCTTC. Protein product: CASSLGGTLAGGPYNEQFF.

This chain connects TRBV14 to TRBJ1-2; TRBD1 matches 7 bases. Looked up from germline, CDR1 is SGHDN and CDR2 is FVKESK. This CDR3 contains 13 residues. The ends lost 2 bases at V and 3 bases at J; junction bases unmatched: 0. CDR3 region: CASSQTGDYGYTF. The CDR3 nucleotides read TGTGCCAGCAGCCAAACAGGGGACTATGGCTACACCTTC.

The rearrangement uses TRBV2 and TRBJ1-3; unclear D gene. V gave up 7 bases and J gave up 0 bases, with 13 bases separating them. In germline, CDR1 is SNHLY, CDR2 FYNNEI. This CDR3 has 15 amino acids. Written as DNA, the CDR3 is TGTGCCAGCATCCCCGCAGATTTCTCTGGAAACACCATATATTTT. It is translated as CASIPADFSGNTIYF.

This rearrangement joins TRBV13 to TRBJ2-1; TRBD2 agrees at 7 bases. Unmatched junction bases numbered 9, after V lost 5 bases and J lost 5 bases. The CDR3 consists of 15 residues. CDR1 and CDR2 (germline): PRHDT, FYEKMQ (reference sequence). The CDR3 here is CASSPPGTTNNEQFF. In nucleotides, the CDR3 is TGTGCCAGCAGCCCGCCCGGGACTACTAACAATGAGCAGTTCTTC.